This T cell receptor beta chain was sequenced in a study of blood T cell repertoires in COVID-19. Study overall: COVID-19 samples collected from the United States, Italy and Spain covered acute and convalescent phases. T cells, B-cell-depleted T cells, or PBMCs provided the cDNA or gDNA that served as material.

Original data processing: Reference gene primer amplification gave nucleated cell count estimates. Sequenced by immunoSEQ multiplex PCR; TCRdb stores in-frame clones only, minus some. D and trimming come from the DNA, and the V and J calls and clone size come from that table. The table includes some 180,000 clones, about 86% detected once. CDR3 length: 13 amino acids. V was clipped by 5 bases and J by 6 bases, with 14 bases between them. The rearrangement uses TRBV12-3 or TRBV12-4 and TRBJ2-7; D is possibly TRBD2 (5 bases). Sequenced: peripheral blood. The sequence came from a man in his 70s with active or convalescent COVID-19. Written as DNA, the CDR3 is TGTGCCAGCAGTAAAGCGGTCATGGGCGAGCAGTACTTC. Protein sequence: CASSKAVMGEQYF.